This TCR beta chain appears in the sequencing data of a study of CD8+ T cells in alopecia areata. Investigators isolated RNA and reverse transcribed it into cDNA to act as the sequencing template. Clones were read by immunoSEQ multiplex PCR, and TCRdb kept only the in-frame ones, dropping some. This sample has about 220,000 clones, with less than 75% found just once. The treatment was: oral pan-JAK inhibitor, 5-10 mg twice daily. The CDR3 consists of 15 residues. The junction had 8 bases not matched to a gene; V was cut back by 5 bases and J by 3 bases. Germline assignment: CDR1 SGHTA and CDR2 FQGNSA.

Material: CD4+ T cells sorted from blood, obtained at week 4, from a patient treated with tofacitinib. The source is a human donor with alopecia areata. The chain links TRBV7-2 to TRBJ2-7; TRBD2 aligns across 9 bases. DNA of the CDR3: TGTGCCAGCAGCCCCCTCCCGCGGGGGGGCTACGAGCAGTACTTC. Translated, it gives CASSPLPRGGYEQYF.